The rows below give T cell receptor beta chains drawn from one sample of a study of control samples from healthy donors and cancer patients. Clones were sequenced by immunoSEQ multiplex PCR, and TCRdb holds only the in-frame ones, with some missing. This sample yields some 87,000 clones, of which 91% are seen a single time; 15% to 19% belongs to the top ten. The sequencing input was blood. The receptors here all came from a man aged 30 to 39 in good health. CDR3s include the opening cysteine and the closing phenylalanine or tryptophan. Each record gives: J gene, clone size, V gene, CDR3 length, D gene, CDR3 DNA, CDR3 protein. The D gene is left open where the match is weak. Not every row has a clone size; where given, it reads once, few, many or a size class.

j_gene: TRBJ1-1
abundance: NA
v_gene: TRBV6-6
len: 13
d_gene: TRBD1
CDR3nt: TGTGCCAGCAGATACAGGGGGAACACTGAAGCTTTCTTT
CDR3aa: CASRYRGNTEAFF

j_gene: TRBJ1-2
abundance: once
v_gene: TRBV5-1
len: 15
d_gene: TRBD1
CDR3nt: TGCGCCAGCAGCACAACAGGGGGCGGCGGCTATGGCTACACCTTC
CDR3aa: CASSTTGGGGYGYTF

j_gene: TRBJ2-7
abundance: NA
v_gene: TRBV27
len: 14
d_gene: NA
CDR3nt: TGTGCCAGCAGTTATCAGGGAATCGTCCACGAGCAGTACTTC
CDR3aa: CASSYQGIVHEQYF

j_gene: TRBJ2-5
abundance: NA
v_gene: TRBV18
len: 12
d_gene: NA
CDR3nt: TGTGCCAGCTCACCATTTCTGGAGACCCAGTACTTC
CDR3aa: CASSPFLETQYF

j_gene: TRBJ1-3
abundance: NA
v_gene: TRBV4-1
len: 15
d_gene: NA
CDR3nt: TGCGCCAGCAGCCAAGGGGCAGCCTCTGGAAACACCATATATTTT
CDR3aa: CASSQGAASGNTIYF

j_gene: TRBJ1-2
abundance: NA
v_gene: TRBV6-2/TRBV6-3
len: 15
d_gene: TRBD1
CDR3nt: TGTGCCAGCAGTTACTTGGGACAGGGGGCGCCTGGCTACACCTTC
CDR3aa: CASSYLGQGAPGYTF

j_gene: TRBJ1-4
abundance: NA
v_gene: TRBV5-1
len: 17
d_gene: NA
CDR3nt: TGCGCCAGCAGCTTATCACTGGACTCGACAGGTTATGAAAAACTGTTTTTT
CDR3aa: CASSLSLDSTGYEKLFF

j_gene: TRBJ1-5
abundance: NA
v_gene: TRBV5-4
len: 16
d_gene: NA
CDR3nt: TGTGCCAGCAGCCATGAGGGAGAGGATGGCAATCAGCCCCAGCATTTT
CDR3aa: CASSHEGEDGNQPQHF

j_gene: TRBJ1-1
abundance: NA
v_gene: TRBV7-8
len: 19
d_gene: TRBD1
CDR3nt: TGTGCCAGCAGCTTAGTGGGGACAGGGGGCCTACGAATGAACACTGAAGCTTTCTTT
CDR3aa: CASSLVGTGGLRMNTEAFF

j_gene: TRBJ2-3
abundance: NA
v_gene: TRBV7-7
len: 14
d_gene: NA
CDR3nt: TGTGCCAGCAGCTTAGCTGGGGGAGAGGATACGCAGTATTTT
CDR3aa: CASSLAGGEDTQYF

j_gene: TRBJ1-4
abundance: NA
v_gene: TRBV30
len: 17
d_gene: NA
CDR3nt: TGTGCCTGGAGTGTACGCCCCTCCCCGGCCGCTAATGAAAAACTGTTTTTT
CDR3aa: CAWSVRPSPAANEKLFF

j_gene: TRBJ2-7
abundance: NA
v_gene: TRBV7-9
len: 15
d_gene: NA
CDR3nt: TGTGCCAGCAGCACCATACGGGCACCGTACTACGAGCAGTACTTC
CDR3aa: CASSTIRAPYYEQYF

j_gene: TRBJ1-4
abundance: NA
v_gene: TRBV14
len: 14
d_gene: NA
CDR3nt: TGTGCCAGCAGCCAAGATCGCCCGGGGGAAAAACTGTTTTTT
CDR3aa: CASSQDRPGEKLFF

j_gene: TRBJ2-1
abundance: NA
v_gene: TRBV20-1
len: 19
d_gene: TRBD2
CDR3nt: TGCAGTGCTAGTAGTGTTAGCGGGAGACAAACCGGCGGACGGAATGAGCAGTTCTTC
CDR3aa: CSASSVSGRQTGGRNEQFF

j_gene: TRBJ1-2
abundance: NA
v_gene: TRBV9
len: 14
d_gene: TRBD1
CDR3nt: TGTGCCAGCAGCGCCCGACAGGGGTCCAATGGCTACACCTTC
CDR3aa: CASSARQGSNGYTF

j_gene: TRBJ1-1
abundance: NA
v_gene: TRBV5-8
len: 14
d_gene: NA
CDR3nt: TGTGCCAGCAGCCAAACAGGGTTGAACACTGAAGCTTTCTTT
CDR3aa: CASSQTGLNTEAFF

j_gene: TRBJ1-1
abundance: NA
v_gene: TRBV5-6
len: 13
d_gene: NA
CDR3nt: TGTGCCAGCAGCGGGACACTGAACACTGAAGCTTTCTTT
CDR3aa: CASSGTLNTEAFF